This T cell receptor (beta chain) was sequenced for a study of CD8+ T cells in alopecia areata (dated by TCRdb to the late 2010s). Notes on the research overall: The treated patients took part in an open-label pilot trial in which moderate-to-severe alopecia areata was treated with oral tofacitinib at 5 to 10 mg twice daily. immunoSEQ multiplex PCR using 35 Vbeta forward primers and 13 Jbeta reverse primers was used to amplify TCRbeta CDR3 regions. Tofacitinib was administered for 6 to 18 months, and 6 months of follow-up off drug were then conducted to assess delayed response and recurrence. Scalp clonality was compared across normal scalp (n=4), patchy alopecia areata scalp (n=8), and alopecia totalis/universalis scalp (n=8). To study T cell clonal expansion in alopecia areata, the researchers applied high-throughput TCRbeta sequencing to both the C3H/HeJ mouse model and human patients. In treated patients, disease severity was measured using the SALT score, which gives the percentage of scalp surface area affected. RNA was extracted with the PAXgene miRNA kit for fixed scalp, the miRNeasy kit for PBMCs, and the RNeasy kit for mouse skin. Human TCRbeta sequencing covered scalp tissue and sorted CD4+ and CD8+ peripheral blood T cells from patchy and totalis/universalis alopecia areata patients and healthy controls. Patients on tofacitinib were biopsied at baseline and after 4 and 24 weeks of treatment, and several of the patients also had a later scalp biopsy. Overall study outcomes, separate from this receptor: Resident alphabeta T cells in normal human skin are also sequenced, complicating scalp TCR repertoire analysis, unlike mouse skin dominated by gammadelta T cells. Because the treated cohort was small and included a single nonresponder, larger studies are needed to assess links between baseline CD8+ expansion and response. Tofacitinib significantly lowered scalp clonality and the number of expanded CD8+ clones among the top 100 scalp clones. Lesional scalp, especially in alopecia totalis/universalis, showed higher clonality and more expanded CD8+ clones than normal scalp, suggesting antigenic drive. During tofacitinib treatment, many expanded lesional clones stuck around in both scalp and blood, and this persistence may partly explain why relapse happens after treatment is stopped. Shared TCR sequences between patients were less evident than in mice, which may be partly attributable to HLA diversity in the patient population.

V is cut by 1 base and J by 6 bases, and the space between the germline ends is 12 bases. Reading from cysteine to phenylalanine, the CDR3 counts 15 amino acids. The entry retains the CDR3 DNA only, 45 bases that are in frame from base 1. CDR1 and CDR2, per the germline V gene (reference sequence), are SEHNR and FQNEAQ. Receptor libraries were prepared by the immunoSEQ multiplex PCR assay. For TCR sequencing, RNA was extracted from every sample and reverse transcribed into cDNA to serve as template. SuperScript III was used for first-strand cDNA synthesis, primed with a 2:1 mix of oligo-dT and random hexamers. Amplification bias was assessed with a synthetic immune receptor repertoire, and residual bias was removed computationally. Regarding the original processing steps: After raw reads were preprocessed to remove errors, the CDR3 was defined following IMGT conventions as running from the conserved cysteine to phenylalanine. Clonality was computed as 1 minus the Shannon entropy, with the entropy normalized by log2 of the number of productive unique TCRs. Whether scalp clones were CD4 or CD8 was inferred by matching scalp TCRbeta sequences against CD4 and CD8 repertoires sorted from blood. TCRdb carries this immuneACCESS record with in-frame sequences only. Its versions omit some clonotypes, under half of them owing to an unresolved V gene in the studies checked, with the rest unexplained. The D gene and trimming were derived from the DNA, and the V and J assignments and clone size from that table. The sample table contains fewer than 110,000 clones; only one count was recorded for roughly 89% of them. The ten largest clonotypes hold 20% to 25% of the sample.

Sample time point, as interpreted from the label and publication: roughly 26 weeks on oral tofacitinib. The treatment or condition label corresponds to: oral pan-JAK inhibitor, 5-10 mg twice daily. Lesional scalp punch biopsies and peripheral blood were collected from alopecia areata patients. After PBMCs were isolated by density centrifugation and stained for CD3, CD4 and CD8, a FACSAria was used to sort CD4+ and CD8+ T cells. Remarks on this clone: Its antigen is still unknown. No base-level quality is on record; no much larger clone is a single base apart.

This clonotype was obtained from a human donor with alopecia areata. The sequence joins TRBV7-9 to TRBJ1-4; a confident D gene designation cannot be given. The sequencing used CD8+ T cells sorted from blood, collected at week 24, from a patient treated with tofacitinib. The CDR3 in this case is CASSLGWGNDEKLFF. In nucleotides, the sequence is TGTGCCAGCAGCTTAGGTTGGGGAAACGATGAAAAACTGTTTTTT.